This is a list of T cell receptor beta chains from one sample in a study of technical replicates of blood from a few donors. TCRdb's copy holds only in-frame clones and misses some; the assay was immunoSEQ multiplex PCR. Here the sample spans roughly 92,000 clones, approximately 95% being singletons. The source material was T cells isolated from PBMCs. These receptors came from a human donor in good health. The CDR3 runs from the conserved cysteine through the conserved F or W. Each record gives: V gene, clone size, J gene, D gene, CDR3 protein, CDR3 DNA. D genes are given only for firm matches. Clone size is shown for a subset of rows, as once, few, many or a class of expanded clone.

TRBV7-9	.	TRBJ2-1	TRBD2	CASRLAQYNEQFF	TGTGCCAGCAGACTAGCGCAGTACAATGAGCAGTTCTTC
TRBV9	.	TRBJ2-1	TRBD2	CASSASGGSYNEQFF	TGTGCCAGCAGCGCGAGCGGGGGCTCCTACAATGAGCAGTTCTTC
TRBV4-2	.	TRBJ2-7	.	CASSQFSEQYF	TGTGCCAGCAGCCAATTTAGCGAGCAGTACTTC
TRBV4-3	.	TRBJ2-2	TRBD2	CASSQDFSGGGAGELFF	TGCGCCAGCAGCCAAGATTTCTCGGGAGGTGGGGCCGGGGAGCTGTTTTTT
TRBV18	.	TRBJ2-5	.	CASSSIKDSQETQYF	TGTGCCAGCTCATCAATAAAAGACAGCCAAGAGACCCAGTACTTC
TRBV7-7	.	TRBJ2-1	TRBD1	CASSLAVDREQFF	TGTGCTAGCAGCTTAGCAGTGGACAGGGAGCAGTTCTTC
TRBV6-4	.	TRBJ1-2	TRBD1	CASSNRGRGYTF	TGTGCCAGCAGTAACAGGGGGCGAGGCTACACCTTC
TRBV18	.	TRBJ2-7	TRBD2	CASSPPGGPNEQYF	TGTGCCAGCTCACCACCGGGAGGGCCGAACGAGCAGTACTTC
TRBV27	once	TRBJ1-3	TRBD1	CASSLDRGRNTIYF	TGTGCCAGCAGTTTGGACAGGGGGAGAAACACCATATATTTT
TRBV18	.	TRBJ2-7	TRBD2	CASSPRLAGLNEQYF	TGTGCCAGCTCTCCCCGACTAGCGGGACTCAACGAGCAGTACTTC
TRBV7-3	.	TRBJ2-3	TRBD2	CASSPGLADGDTQYF	TGTGCCAGCAGCCCCGGCCTAGCGGACGGAGATACGCAGTATTTT
TRBV11-3	once	TRBJ2-1	.	CASSLNQYNEQFF	TGTGCCAGCAGCTTAAACCAGTACAATGAGCAGTTCTTC
TRBV25-1	.	TRBJ1-3	.	CASSPITGDGNTIYF	TGTGCCAGCAGCCCCATAACAGGAGATGGAAACACCATATATTTT
TRBV7-8	once	TRBJ2-5	.	CASSSELTARQETQYF	TGTGCCAGCAGCTCAGAATTGACAGCCCGACAAGAGACCCAGTACTTC
TRBV27	.	TRBJ2-1	TRBD2	CASSLGLAAYNEQFF	TGTGCCAGCAGTTTGGGCCTAGCGGCCTACAATGAGCAGTTCTTC
TRBV6-5	.	TRBJ2-7	TRBD1	CASSRDRDYEQYF	TGTGCCAGCAGTCGGGACAGGGATTACGAGCAGTACTTC
TRBV7-2	.	TRBJ2-7	.	CASSLHWTGTGFYEQYF	TGTGCCAGCAGCTTACACTGGACCGGAACGGGATTCTACGAGCAGTACTTC
TRBV5-1	.	TRBJ2-1	.	CASSLESGIDEQFF	TGCGCCAGCAGCTTGGAATCAGGGATCGATGAGCAGTTCTTC
TRBV7-3	.	TRBJ2-1	TRBD2	CASSLAGLNNEQFF	TGTGCCAGCAGCTTAGCGGGACTAAACAATGAGCAGTTCTTC
TRBV10-3	.	TRBJ2-3	.	CAIGDPGLITDTQYF	TGTGCCATCGGGGATCCGGGACTTATCACAGATACGCAGTATTTT
TRBV6-1	.	TRBJ2-3	TRBD2	CASSEPAGDTDTQYF	TGTGCCAGCAGTGAACCTGCGGGAGACACAGATACGCAGTATTTT
TRBV2	.	TRBJ2-7	TRBD2	CASSLGLLSYEQYF	TGTGCCAGCAGCTTGGGACTACTCTCCTACGAGCAGTACTTC
TRBV5-1	.	TRBJ1-2	TRBD1	CASSFSGGGGYTF	TGCGCCAGCAGCTTCTCAGGGGGCGGTGGCTACACCTTC
TRBV27	.	TRBJ1-5	.	CASSFRFYSINQPQHF	TGTGCCAGCAGTTTTCGGTTTTACAGCATCAATCAGCCCCAGCATTTT
TRBV30	.	TRBJ2-5	.	CAWSGGLISGTQYF	TGTGCCTGGAGTGGGGGCCTGATTAGTGGGACCCAGTACTTC
TRBV10-3	.	TRBJ2-7	.	CATVRSATYEQYF	TGTGCCACCGTCCGTTCCGCTACCTACGAGCAGTACTTC
TRBV4-2	.	TRBJ2-1	TRBD2	CASSQEPAGGFDEQFF	TGTGCCAGCAGCCAAGAGCCAGCGGGAGGATTCGATGAGCAGTTCTTC
TRBV13	.	TRBJ2-1	TRBD1	CASSPEDRVHEQFF	TGTGCCAGCAGCCCAGAAGACAGGGTCCATGAGCAGTTCTTC
TRBV27	.	TRBJ1-1	TRBD1	CASSLTGSATEAFF	TGTGCCAGCAGTTTGACAGGGTCGGCCACTGAAGCTTTCTTT
TRBV10-3	.	TRBJ1-2	.	CAISSREGYYGYTF	TGTGCCATCAGTTCCAGGGAGGGGTACTATGGCTACACCTTC
TRBV5-5	.	TRBJ1-5	TRBD1	CASSQGQVLTNQPQHF	TGTGCCAGCAGCCAAGGACAGGTTCTAACGAATCAGCCCCAGCATTTT
TRBV4-1	.	TRBJ2-1	TRBD2	CASSLLAGGPYEQFF	TGCGCCAGCAGCTTGCTAGCGGGAGGGCCCTATGAGCAGTTCTTC
TRBV9	.	TRBJ2-7	TRBD2	CASSVAIRGLARSYEQYF	TGTGCCAGCAGCGTAGCCATCCGGGGACTAGCGCGTTCCTACGAGCAGTACTTC
TRBV7-9	.	TRBJ2-2	.	CASSLLVGGDNTGELFF	TGTGCCAGCAGCTTACTTGTTGGAGGGGATAACACCGGGGAGCTGTTTTTT
TRBV2	.	TRBJ1-1	TRBD1	CASRQGEAFF	TGTGCCAGCAGACAGGGGGAAGCTTTCTTT
TRBV28	.	TRBJ2-3	.	CASSLNRRDTQYF	TGTGCCAGCAGTTTGAATAGAAGAGATACGCAGTATTTT
TRBV6-6	.	TRBJ2-2	TRBD2	CAISGRGTGELFF	TGTGCCATTAGCGGGAGAGGTACCGGGGAGCTGTTTTTT